This is a list of T cell receptor beta chains from one sample in a study of long-term antiretroviral therapy in people with HIV. The method was immunoSEQ multiplex PCR; TCRdb's version includes in-frame clones alone and lacks a portion of them. The sample consists of about 29,000 clones, around 87% of them appearing once. Sequenced material: unsorted PBMCs, taken 0.5 years after starting antiretroviral therapy. The receptors were gathered from a woman between 18 and 29 years old with HIV. CDR3s include the opening cysteine and the closing phenylalanine or tryptophan. D genes are given only for firm matches. Only part of the rows carry a size: once, few, many, or a class if the clone is expanded.

j_call	d_call	v_call	clone_size	cdr3_nt	cdr3_aa
TRBJ1-1	.	TRBV7-2	once	TGTGCCAGCAGCTTAACGGTTGCGATGAACACTGAAGCTTTCTTT	CASSLTVAMNTEAFF
TRBJ2-1	TRBD2	TRBV28	.	TGTGCCAGCAGCCAAACCCCGGGGACTAGCGGTAGCTCCTACAATGAGCAGTTCTTC	CASSQTPGTSGSSYNEQFF
TRBJ2-1	.	TRBV18	.	TGTGCCAGCTCGCATGACAGAAGCTCCTACAATGAGCAGTTCTTC	CASSHDRSSYNEQFF
TRBJ1-5	.	TRBV19	.	TGTGCCAGTACAGGGCAGTGGGCTCAGCCCCAGCATTTT	CASTGQWAQPQHF
TRBJ2-3	TRBD1	TRBV25-1	.	TGTGCCAGCAGTAAGGGGGCCGGAGATACGCAGTATTTT	CASSKGAGDTQYF
TRBJ1-1	.	TRBV5-1	.	TGCGCCAGCAGCTTGAGGGGTAGGGACACTGAAGCTTTCTTT	CASSLRGRDTEAFF
TRBJ2-5	.	TRBV6-5	.	TGTGCCAGCAGTTTGACGTTAGTAGGGGTAGGAGAGACCCAGTACTTC	CASSLTLVGVGETQYF
TRBJ2-7	.	TRBV28	.	TGTGCCAGCAGACTTCGGGACATAGGACACGAGCAGTACTTC	CASRLRDIGHEQYF
TRBJ1-5	.	TRBV19	.	TGTGCCAGTAGTATAGGGGAGGTATGGGCGCCCCAGCATTTT	CASSIGEVWAPQHF
TRBJ2-7	TRBD1	TRBV7-9	few	TGTGCCAGCAGCTCAACGGGACAGGATTTCTACGAGCAGTACTTC	CASSSTGQDFYEQYF
TRBJ2-5	.	TRBV9	.	TGTGCCAGCAGCGTAACGGTGGCCCAAGAGACCCAGTACTTC	CASSVTVAQETQYF
TRBJ2-4	.	TRBV13	.	TGTGCCAGCAGCTTTCGCACCGGGGGAGCGGCCAAAAACATTCAGTACTTC	CASSFRTGGAAKNIQYF
TRBJ2-1	TRBD2	TRBV18	.	TGTGCCAGCTCACCACCGGGTCGGCTAGCGGGAGGTCGTGAGCAGTTCTTC	CASSPPGRLAGGREQFF
TRBJ1-5	TRBD1	TRBV18	.	TGTGCCAGCTCCTCAGGACAGGGCAATCAGCCCCAGCATTTT	CASSSGQGNQPQHF
TRBJ2-2	.	TRBV28	few	TGTGCCAGCAGTTTGCTGGGGACCGGGGAGCTGTTTTTT	CASSLLGTGELFF
TRBJ2-6	TRBD2	TRBV5-1	.	TGCGCCAGCAGCTTGGGATCGGGAGGTGGGGCCAACGTCCTGACTTTC	CASSLGSGGGANVLTF
TRBJ2-3	.	TRBV5-1	.	TGCGCCAGCAGCTTGGAGAGGAGCAGCACAGATACGCAGTATTTT	CASSLERSSTDTQYF
TRBJ2-4	.	TRBV5-1	.	TGCGCCAGCAGCCTCCCAGCCCATCAAAAGTACTTC	CASSLPAHQKYF
TRBJ2-7	TRBD2	TRBV18	.	TGTGCCAGCTCACCCTCGGGACTAGCGGGAGGGACCTACGAGCAGTACTTC	CASSPSGLAGGTYEQYF
TRBJ2-1	.	TRBV19	.	TGTGCCAGTAGCCGGTCGGGGTTGGGTGTAGATGAGCAGTTCTTC	CASSRSGLGVDEQFF
TRBJ2-2	TRBD2	TRBV6-6	.	TGTGCCAGCAGTTCTCAGACTAGCGGGAACACCGGGGAGCTGTTTTTT	CASSSQTSGNTGELFF
TRBJ2-5	TRBD2	TRBV7-2	.	TGTGCCAGCAGCTTCCTTAGCGGGACGGGCGAGACCCAGTACTTC	CASSFLSGTGETQYF
TRBJ1-3	.	TRBV28	.	TGTGCCAGCAGTTTAAGGCCTAGGGGATGGGGCTCTGGAAACACCATATATTTT	CASSLRPRGWGSGNTIYF
TRBJ2-7	TRBD1	TRBV28	once	TGTGCCAGGGGTACAGGGGACTACGAGCAGTACTTC	CARGTGDYEQYF
TRBJ1-1	.	TRBV28	.	TGTGCCAGCAGTTTCTTGGGGGAAGAAACTGAAGCTTTCTTT	CASSFLGEETEAFF
TRBJ2-2	TRBD2	TRBV11-2	once	TGTGCCAGCAGCCAAAGCGGGAGGACCGGGGAGCTGTTTTTT	CASSQSGRTGELFF
TRBJ2-3	TRBD2	TRBV28	.	TGTGCCAGCAGTTTCGTGGGACTAGCGGGAGGACTATTCACAGATACGCAGTATTTT	CASSFVGLAGGLFTDTQYF
TRBJ2-3	TRBD2	TRBV6-4	.	TGTGCCAGCAGTGACTCGGACCTTAGCGGGAGGAACACAGATACGCAGTATTTT	CASSDSDLSGRNTDTQYF
TRBJ1-1	.	TRBV19	.	TGTGCCAGTGGAGACAGACAGAACACTGAAGCTTTCTTT	CASGDRQNTEAFF
TRBJ2-2	.	TRBV4-3	.	TGCGCCAGCAGCCCGGGACATGGGAACACCGGGGAGCTGTTTTTT	CASSPGHGNTGELFF
TRBJ1-1	.	TRBV27	.	TGTGCCAGCAGTTTATTTCGGAACACTGAAGCTTTCTTT	CASSLFRNTEAFF
TRBJ2-3	.	TRBV15	.	TGTGCCACCAGCAGGGGGGTGGGGGAGGCGACAGATACGCAGTATTTT	CATSRGVGEATDTQYF
TRBJ2-7	TRBD2	TRBV7-6	once	TGTGCCAGCAGCTTAAGCGGGAGGGCCTCCGAGCAGTACTTC	CASSLSGRASEQYF
TRBJ2-2	.	TRBV11-2	once	TGTGCCAGCAGCTTAGTGGGAGCCGGGGAGCTGTTTTTT	CASSLVGAGELFF
TRBJ2-2	TRBD1	TRBV6-4	.	TGTGCCAGCAGTACTGACAGGGCCGGGGAGCTGTTTTTT	CASSTDRAGELFF
TRBJ1-2	.	TRBV28	.	TGTGCCAGCAGCCCGGGGGGTTGGTATGGCTACACCTTC	CASSPGGWYGYTF
TRBJ2-7	.	TRBV6-1	.	TGTGCCAGCAGTGAATTTTTAACCTCCTACGAGCAGTACTTC	CASSEFLTSYEQYF
TRBJ2-1	TRBD2	TRBV15	.	TGTGCCACCAGCATAACGAGCGGGAGGCTCAATGAGCAGTTCTTC	CATSITSGRLNEQFF
TRBJ2-1	.	TRBV28	.	TGTGCCAGCACCTCGTATTGGGGGGAGAGCTACAATGAGCAGTTCTTC	CASTSYWGESYNEQFF
TRBJ2-1	TRBD2	TRBV19	.	TGTGCCAGTAGTATCCGACTAGCGGGAGCCTACAATGAGCAGTTCTTC	CASSIRLAGAYNEQFF
TRBJ2-6	TRBD2	TRBV11-3	.	TGTGCCAGCAGCTGGGGGGGGGAAACTGGGGCCAACGTCCTGACTTTC	CASSWGGETGANVLTF
TRBJ1-1	.	TRBV7-9	once	TGTGCCAGCAGCTTAGGGCTCACTGAAGCTTTCTTT	CASSLGLTEAFF
TRBJ1-4	.	TRBV28	once	TGTGCCAGCAGTTTCCCAGGTGGACAGGAAAAACTGTTTTTT	CASSFPGGQEKLFF
TRBJ2-7	.	TRBV5-1	.	TGCGCCAGCAGCCCTACAGGGAATAGCGACGAGCAGTACTTC	CASSPTGNSDEQYF
TRBJ1-2	TRBD1	TRBV6-5	.	TGTGCCAGCAGTCCAGGGGGTGGCTACACCTTC	CASSPGGGYTF
TRBJ2-7	TRBD1	TRBV7-3	once	TGTGCCAGCAGCCCCCAGACAGGGGGGGTCTACGAGCAGTACTTC	CASSPQTGGVYEQYF
TRBJ2-7	TRBD2	TRBV27	once	TGTGCCAGCAGTTTTACTAGCGGGAGCTACGAGCAGTACTTC	CASSFTSGSYEQYF
TRBJ2-7	.	TRBV6-1	.	TGTGCCAGCAGTGCTCAACCCCCGGGAACATCACAGAGCAACTACGAGCAGTACTTC	CASSAQPPGTSQSNYEQYF
TRBJ2-1	.	TRBV9	.	TGTGCCAGCGGGGGCCCTGAGCAGTTCTTC	CASGGPEQFF
TRBJ2-5	.	TRBV9	.	TGTGCCAGCAGCGTAGATAGGCAGCAAGAGACCCAGTACTTC	CASSVDRQQETQYF